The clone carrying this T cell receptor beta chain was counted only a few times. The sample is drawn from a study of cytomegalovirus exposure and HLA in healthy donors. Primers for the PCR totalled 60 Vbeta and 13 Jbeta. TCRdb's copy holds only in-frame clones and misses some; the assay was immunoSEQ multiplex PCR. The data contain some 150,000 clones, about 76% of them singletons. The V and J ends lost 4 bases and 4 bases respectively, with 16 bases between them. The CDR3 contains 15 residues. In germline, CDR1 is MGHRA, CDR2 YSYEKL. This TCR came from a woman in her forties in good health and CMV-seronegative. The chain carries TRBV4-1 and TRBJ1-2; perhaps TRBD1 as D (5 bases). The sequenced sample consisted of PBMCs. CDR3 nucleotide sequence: TGCGCCAGCAGCCCAAAGGACGGTCAGGGCTATGGCTACACCTTC. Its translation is CASSPKDGQGYGYTF.